The T cell receptor (beta chain) described here comes from a study of blood T cells in healthy people across ages. Study findings and constraints: Long-lived donors had more naive CD4+ cells and higher diversity than aged donors.

Concerning this clonotype itself: The antigen remains undetermined.

The CDR3 runs to 15 residues. The germline CDR1 and CDR2 sequences are LNHDA and SQIVND (reference sequence). Trimming shortened V by 3 bases and J by 9 bases, and 20 bases separated the two germline ends. A second PCR of roughly 7 to 11 cycles used a sample-barcoded 5' primer and a J-beta primer mix. TCRdb redid the calling of the 5' RACE reads with MiXCR, one entry per CDR3 protein. The data show fewer than 800,000 distinct CDR3 sequences, with just under 25% seen just once and just under 9.5% held by the top ten. The sample was also linked to a second study, of T cells of mothers and their children. This second study says: Slightly higher, non-significant overlap characterized related mother-child pairs relative to unrelated pairs.

The sequence derives from a boy younger than 18 in good health. The V and J genes are TRBV19 and TRBJ1-2; D may be TRBD1 (6 bases). The specimen sequenced was blood. As DNA, the CDR3 is TGTGCCAGTAGTATGGAGCCTCAAGGGCAGGGGAGCTACACCTTC. Encoded protein: CASSMEPQGQGSYTF.